The 30 T cell receptor beta chains in this list originate from one sample, sequenced in a study of blood T cells in healthy people across ages. A second PCR of 7 to 11 cycles used a sample-barcoded 5' primer and a J-beta primer mix. TCRdb used MiXCR to reprocess the 5' RACE reads, holding one entry per CDR3 protein. The table lists roughly 800,000 distinct CDR3 sequences, 20% to 25% of them singletons. The same sample was also used in a study of T cells of mothers and their children.

The sequenced sample was blood. Receptors were obtained from a boy younger than 18 in good health.

V gene TRBV19 combines with J gene TRBJ1-5; TRBD1 aligns across 8 bases. Germline CDR1 and CDR2: LNHDA and SQIVND (reference sequence). V was clipped by 0 bases and J by 0 bases; unmatched bases: 10. The CDR3 is made up of 19 amino acids. CDR3 protein: CASSIDWGQETYSNQPQHF. CDR3 in DNA: TGTGCCAGTAGTATAGATTGGGGACAGGAGACTTATAGCAATCAGCCCCAGCATTTT.

This clonotype has a handful of counts. The chain employs TRBV27 and TRBJ2-2, with 8 bases aligning to TRBD2. Trimming cost V 0 bases and J 6 bases; bases outside gene matches: 6. The CDR3 loop spans 16 amino acids. Germline assignment: CDR1 MNHEY and CDR2 SMNVEV (reference sequence). In nucleotides, the CDR3 is TGTGCCAGCAGTTTATCGATCGGGGGGGCGGCCGGGGAGCTGTTTTTT. Its protein is CASSLSIGGAAGELFF.

The V call is TRBV29-1, the J call TRBJ2-3; D not certain. Germline V lookup: CDR1 SQVTM, CDR2 ANQGSEA. The CDR3 is made up of 13 amino acids. The V gene lost 3 bases and the J gene lost 2 bases, with 9 bases spanning the gap. The CDR3 DNA reads as TGCAGCGTTGAGGCAAAATACACAGATACGCAGTATTTT. It translates to CSVEAKYTDTQYF.

The chain joins TRBV7-3 to TRBJ2-2; perhaps TRBD2 as D (6 bases). The CDR3 loop spans 15 amino acids. With 5 bases removed from V and 7 bases from J, the gap between germline ends came to 17 bases. The germline V gene has CDR1 SGHTA and CDR2 FQGTGA. In DNA, the CDR3 is TGTGCCAGCAGCCCAAACGGGGGACGGGGCGGGGAGCTGTTTTTT. Its protein is CASSPNGGRGGELFF.

This clonotype was detected a few times. One junction end disagrees with the germline gene, perhaps due to a read error. This chain connects TRBV6-5 to TRBJ2-4; a possible D gene is TRBD2 (5 bases). CDR1 and CDR2 from the germline V gene are MNHEY and SVGAGI. CDR3 length: 16 residues. The CDR3 reads CASSYGRTLAKNVQYF. CDR3 sequence (DNA): TGTGCCAGCAGTTACGGCAGAACCCTAGCCAAAAACGTTCAGTACTTC.

This chain uses TRBV12-5 with TRBJ1-1, with TRBD1 identical over 8 bases. CDR1 LGHNT and CDR2 FRNRAP come from the germline V gene. The CDR3 is 12 amino acids. V shed 6 bases and J 7 bases; nucleotides not matched to a gene: 4. CDR3 coding DNA: TGTGCTAGTGGACCCGGGACAGGTGAAGCTTTCTTT. The encoded protein is CASGPGTGEAFF.

This clonotype was counted between two and nine times. The genes are TRBV3-1 and TRBJ2-2; 7 bases agree with TRBD1. Germline values: CDR1 LGHDT, CDR2 YNNKEL (reference sequence). V gave up 1 base and J gave up 2 bases; unmatched junction bases: 4. This CDR3 is 16 amino acids long. The chain's CDR3 is CASSQVEGANTGELFF. In nucleotides, the CDR3 is TGTGCCAGCAGCCAAGTTGAGGGGGCTAACACCGGGGAGCTGTTTTTT.

The chain has TRBV12-3 or TRBV12-4 and TRBJ1-4, with D perhaps TRBD1 (5 bases). The V and J ends lost 5 bases and 7 bases respectively, with 20 bases between them. CDR3 length: 16 residues. Here the CDR3 DNA reads TGTGCCAGCAGTGATCGGGACGGCTACTCGGGTGAAAAACTGTTTTTT. This codes for CASSDRDGYSGEKLFF.

The chain uses TRBV29-1 and TRBJ2-2; D gene unclear. CDR1 is SQVTM and CDR2 is ANQGSEA in the germline V gene. The CDR3 has 13 residues. The V and J ends lost 3 bases and 8 bases respectively, with 13 bases between them. The CDR3 region has the DNA TGCAGCGTTGATCCCTTAAATCGGGGGGAGCTGTTTTTT. This gives the protein CSVDPLNRGELFF.

The chain uses TRBV9 and TRBJ2-7; D perhaps matches TRBD2 (5 bases). Germline V CDR1 and CDR2: SGDLS, YYNGEE. Trimming left V 5 bases short and J 0 bases short, with 18 bases between. The CDR3 runs 16 residues. CDR3 nucleotide sequence: TGTGCCAGCAGTCGCCGGGAAGGGCCTAGCTCCTACGAGCAGTACTTC. Translated: CASSRREGPSSYEQYF.

This clonotype appeared a few times. The chain combines TRBV29-1 with TRBJ1-1; D unresolved. The V gene lost 5 bases and the J gene lost 8 bases, with 6 bases spanning the gap. This CDR3 has 9 amino acids. In germline, CDR1 is SQVTM, CDR2 ANQGSEA. CDR3 in DNA: TGCAGCGTTCCGGGAGAAGCTTTCTTT. This sequence encodes CSVPGEAFF.

The table lists this clonotype with a few counts. The V and J genes are TRBV12-3 or TRBV12-4 and TRBJ1-5; D gene unclear. Trimming stripped 2 bases from V and 0 bases from J, with 11 bases between. This CDR3 has 16 amino acids. The CDR3: CASSLWEVSSNQPQHF. CDR3 sequence (DNA): TGTGCCAGCAGTTTATGGGAGGTTTCTAGCAATCAGCCCCAGCATTTT.

The chain combines TRBV9 with TRBJ2-5; D is unresolved. There are 11 residues in the CDR3. V lost 3 bases to trimming and J lost 7 bases, with 7 bases between them. Germline-derived CDR1 and CDR2 are SGDLS and YYNGEE. The DNA for the CDR3 is TGTGCCAGCAGCGCCCGTTGGACCCAGTACTTC. Its translation is CASSARWTQYF. The variable domain in full, with the rest retrieved from reference TRBV9 and TRBJ2-5, is DSGVTQTPKHLITATGQRVTLRCSPRSGDLSVYWYQQSLDQGLQFLIQYYNGEERAKGNILERFSAQQFPDLHSELNLSSLELGDSALYFCASSARWTQYFGPGTRLLVL.

This clonotype turned up a few times. This chain joins TRBV29-1 and TRBJ2-4, with a possible D match to TRBD1 (5 bases). Germline V gene data show CDR1 as SQVTM and CDR2 as ANQGSEA. This CDR3 is 13 amino acids long. The V end was cut by 1 base, the J end by 8 bases, with 12 bases between. CDR3 coding DNA: TGCAGCGTTGAAGTGCAGGGCTGGGACATTCAGTACTTC. It is translated as CSVEVQGWDIQYF.

This clonotype was seen a handful of times. The chain combines TRBV6-5 with TRBJ1-6; TRBD1 matches at 8 bases. The ends lost 7 bases at V and 7 bases at J; junction bases unmatched: 3. The CDR3 is 13 residues long. Germline CDR1 MNHEY, CDR2 SVGAGI. As DNA, the CDR3 is TGTGCCAGCAAACAGGGGGTCAATTCACCCCTCCACTTT. Protein product: CASKQGVNSPLHF.

This clonotype was found a few times. V and J are TRBV9 and TRBJ1-2, with a possible D match to TRBD1 (5 bases). Germline CDR1 SGDLS, CDR2 YYNGEE. The CDR3 extends over 18 amino acids. Between the trimmed V and J ends, which lost 4 bases and 1 base, there was a span of 23 bases. Here the CDR3 DNA reads TGTGCCAGCAGCTACGGACCAGGGCGGCGAACTAGTAACTATGGCTACACCTTC. Translating gives CASSYGPGRRTSNYGYTF. Full variable domain (missing parts from reference TRBV9 and TRBJ1-2): DSGVTQTPKHLITATGQRVTLRCSPRSGDLSVYWYQQSLDQGLQFLIQYYNGEERAKGNILERFSAQQFPDLHSELNLSSLELGDSALYFCASSYGPGRRTSNYGYTFGSGTRLTVV.

The chain links TRBV29-1 to TRBJ2-1; 9 nucleotides line up with TRBD1. The CDR3 length is 13 residues. Germline CDR1 reads SQVTM; CDR2 reads ANQGSEA. V was pared by 6 bases and J by 8 bases, with 8 bases of the junction left unmatched. CDR3 sequence: CSVTRTGGDEQFF. Here the CDR3 DNA reads TGCAGCGTCACACGAACAGGGGGCGATGAGCAGTTCTTC.

The chain links TRBV4-1 to TRBJ2-5; D unclear. Trimming stripped 5 bases from V and 1 base from J, with 5 bases between. Germline loops: CDR1 MGHRA, CDR2 YSYEKL. The CDR3 consists of 12 residues. CDR3 sequence: CASSNPQETQYF. CDR3 DNA sequence: TGCGCCAGCAGCAACCCCCAAGAGACCCAGTACTTC.

Remarks on this clonotype: The junction differs from germline at one of its ends, possibly a read error. The chain uses TRBV7-9 and TRBJ2-1; possibly TRBD1 for D (5 bases). In germline, CDR1 is SEHNR, CDR2 FQNEAQ (reference sequence). CDR3 size: 12 residues. As DNA, the CDR3 is TGTGCCAGCAGCTTGGGGCCGTCGACCCCGTACTTC. As protein: CASSLGPSTPYF. The full variable domain, rest sourced from reference TRBV7-9 and TRBJ2-1, is DTGVSQNPRHKITKRGQNVTFRCDPISEHNRLYWYRQTLGQGPEFLTYFQNEAQLEKSRLLSDRFSAERPKGSFSTLEIQRTEQGDSAMYLCASSLGPSTPYFGPGTRLTVL.

The chain links TRBV2 to TRBJ2-7; perhaps TRBD2 as D (5 bases). Germline CDR1 reads SNHLY; CDR2 reads FYNNEI. Deletions cut 2 bases from V and 6 bases from J, with 14 bases between. This CDR3 has 14 residues. CDR3 in DNA: TGTGCCAGCAGTGAATCGAGGGCCTTCCCCGAGCAGTACTTC. Amino acid sequence: CASSESRAFPEQYF.

As concerns this clonotype: A junction boundary mismatches the germline segment, possibly from a read error. The V and J genes are TRBV12-3 or TRBV12-4 and TRBJ1-3; D not resolved. CDR3 length equals 13 residues. CDR3 residues: CASSTYSGNAIYF. Here the CDR3 DNA reads TGTGCCAGCAGTACCTACTCTGGAAACGCCATATATTTT.

Only a few counts were recorded for this clonotype. The chain has TRBV28 and TRBJ2-1; 10 positions match TRBD2. CDR1 is MDHEN and CDR2 is SYDVKM in the germline V gene. The CDR3 has 16 residues. The V gene end was trimmed by 5 bases and the J gene end by 4 bases; junction bases not matched to a gene: 8. The CDR3 region has the DNA TGTGCCAGCAGTCCCGGGGTAGCGGGGGGATACAATGAGCAGTTCTTC. It codes for CASSPGVAGGYNEQFF.

V and J are TRBV5-1 and TRBJ1-6; 8 bases fit TRBD1. V shed 2 bases and J 7 bases; nucleotides not matched to a gene: 2. The CDR3 is 14 residues long. CDR1 and CDR2 from the germline V gene are SGHRS and YFSETQ. CDR3: CASSFGTGNSPLHF. CDR3 DNA sequence: TGCGCCAGCAGCTTCGGGACAGGCAATTCACCCCTCCACTTT.

This clonotype was counted ten times or more. This chain's CDR3 is CASSFPGQETQYF. As DNA, the CDR3 is TGTGCCAGCAGTTTCCCAGGCCAAGAGACCCAGTACTTC. The chain has TRBV12-3 or TRBV12-4 and TRBJ2-5, with D hard to call. The V and J ends lost 3 bases and 1 base respectively, with 6 bases between them. The CDR3 sequence is 13 residues long.

This clonotype was counted a few times. The genes are TRBV4-1 and TRBJ2-1, with D tentatively TRBD2 (6 bases). Trimming stripped 0 bases from V and 6 bases from J, with 9 bases between. CDR1 and CDR2 (germline): MGHRA, YSYEKL. CDR3 length: 14 residues. This CDR3 is CASSQDGTSNEQFF. As DNA, the CDR3 is TGCGCCAGCAGCCAAGACGGGACTTCCAATGAGCAGTTCTTC.

This clonotype turned up a few times. V gene TRBV13 combines with J gene TRBJ1-4, with unresolved D. Trimming cost V 2 bases and J 6 bases, with 13 bases left between them. Germline V gene lookup returns CDR1 PRHDT and CDR2 FYEKMQ (reference sequence). The CDR3 consists of 15 residues. The CDR3 coding sequence is TGTGCCAGCAGCTTAAATAGTGGAGCTTATGAAAAACTGTTTTTT. The encoded protein is CASSLNSGAYEKLFF.

The V call is TRBV6-1, the J call TRBJ1-1; the match to TRBD1 covers 9 bases. The CDR3 has 14 residues. Germline lookup yields CDR1 MNHNS and CDR2 SASEGT. The J segment lost 9 bases and the V segment lost 2 bases, leaving 7 bases of the junction unmatched. CDR3 coding DNA: TGTGCCAGCAGTGAATTGGGGACAGGGTCACAAGCTTTCTTT. It translates to CASSELGTGSQAFF.

This clonotype was found a few times. The chain employs TRBV28 and TRBJ2-5; 7 nucleotides match TRBD1. The CDR3 runs 17 residues. Unmatched junction bases numbered 14, after V lost 2 bases and J lost 5 bases. Germline V gives CDR1 MDHEN, CDR2 SYDVKM. The CDR3 region is CASSLSFVAGGEETQYF. In DNA form, the CDR3 reads TGTGCCAGCAGTTTAAGTTTTGTGGCAGGGGGTGAGGAGACCCAGTACTTC.

The chain couples TRBV7-2 to TRBJ2-7, with TRBD2 identical over 9 bases. V lost 3 bases and J lost 3; bases outside the gene matches: 3. CDR3 length: 14 amino acids. Germline CDR1 and CDR2: SGHTA and FQGNSA. The DNA for the CDR3 is TGTGCCAGCAGCTTTAGCGGGGGTAACTACGAGCAGTACTTC. This codes for CASSFSGGNYEQYF.

This clonotype was observed many times. This rearrangement joins TRBV12-3 or TRBV12-4 to TRBJ2-5; 12 nucleotides align to TRBD2. The J call is in doubt because the DNA end fits TRBJ2-1 better. This CDR3 is 14 amino acids long. CDR3: CASSPGLAGNEQFF. In nucleotides, the CDR3 is TGTGCCAGCAGCCCAGGACTAGCGGGGAATGAGCAGTTCTTC.